Below, 13 T cell receptor beta chains from the same sample are listed, as sequenced in a study of cytotoxic CD8 clonotypes in ibrutinib-treated CLL. The data were produced by immunoSEQ multiplex PCR, yet TCRdb's version contains in-frame clones alone and is incomplete. The repertoire consists of about 25,000 clones, with 60% to 80% occurring once and the leading ten covering 45% to 60%. The source was PBMCs, collected at disease progression, from a patient treated with ibrutinib. Receptors were obtained from a human donor with chronic lymphocytic leukemia.

This chain connects TRBV5-8 to TRBJ2-1; D not certain. Looked up from germline, CDR1 is SGHTS and CDR2 is YDEGEE. Trimming took off 0 bases at V and 6 bases at J, with 10 bases between the two ends. The CDR3 covers 14 residues. The CDR3 here is CASSLGASANEQFF. Written as DNA, the CDR3 is TGTGCCAGCAGCTTGGGGGCTAGTGCCAATGAGCAGTTCTTC.

The V gene is TRBV5-1, the J gene TRBJ2-7; 8 bases fit TRBD1. CDR3 size: 14 residues. Germline CDR1 and CDR2: SGHRS and YFSETQ. Trimming cost V 4 bases and J 3 bases; bases outside gene matches: 6. The CDR3 region is CASSPGTGYYEQYF. Written as DNA, the CDR3 is TGCGCCAGCAGCCCCGGGACAGGTTACTACGAGCAGTACTTC.

This clone was counted a few times. The chain joins TRBV6-1 to TRBJ1-3, with 8 bases identical to TRBD1. The CDR3 is 14 residues long. Germline V CDR1 and CDR2: MNHNS, SASEGT. Trimming took 5 bases from V and 4 from J; bases not matched to a gene: 4. CDR3: CASSPDRGGNTIYF. CDR3 bases: TGTGCCAGCAGTCCCGACAGGGGAGGAAACACCATATATTTT.

The chain couples TRBV7-2 to TRBJ1-5; D gene unclear. Germline CDR1 reads SGHTA; CDR2 reads FQGNSA. Between the trimmed V and J ends, which lost 5 bases and 3 bases, there was a span of 14 bases. The CDR3 consists of 15 residues. The CDR3, as DNA: TGTGCCAGCAGCCTAAGGACTTCGAACAATCAGCCCCAGCATTTT. Amino acid sequence: CASSLRTSNNQPQHF.

This clone was seen a handful of times. The V call is TRBV6-5, the J call TRBJ2-7, with D uncertain. Germline values: CDR1 MNHEY, CDR2 SVGAGI. This CDR3 region has 13 residues. V lost 0 bases, J lost 3 bases, and 6 bases lay in between. In nucleotides, the CDR3 is TGTGCCAGCAGTTACTCGAGCCGCTACGAGCAGTACTTC. Amino acid sequence: CASSYSSRYEQYF.

The V gene is TRBV25-1, the J gene TRBJ2-2, with 8 nucleotides matching TRBD1. V shed 9 bases and J 4 bases; nucleotides not matched to a gene: 13. Germline lookup yields CDR1 MGHDK and CDR2 SYGVNS. The CDR3 length is 16 residues. This CDR3 reads CASGSLGQGSTGELFF. CDR3 nucleotide sequence: TGTGCCAGTGGATCACTTGGACAGGGTAGCACCGGGGAGCTGTTTTTT.

This chain uses TRBV18 with TRBJ2-6, with 7 bases that match TRBD1. There are 19 residues in the CDR3. Trimming cost V 5 bases and J 1 base; bases outside gene matches: 14. The germline V gene encodes CDR1 KGHSH and CDR2 LQKENI. CDR3 DNA: TGTGCCAGCTCATTAACCGGGACAGACCTACCTTCTGGGGCCAACGTCCTGACTTTC. This sequence encodes CASSLTGTDLPSGANVLTF. Full variable domain (remainder filled in from reference TRBV18 and TRBJ2-6): NAGVMQNPRHLVRRRGQEARLRCSPMKGHSHVYWYRQLPEEGLKFMVYLQKENIIDESGMPKERFSAEFPKEGPSILRIQQVVRGDSAAYFCASSLTGTDLPSGANVLTFGAGSRLTVL.

This clone occurred a few times. The chain uses TRBV29-1 and TRBJ1-1; D is ambiguous. Germline assignment: CDR1 SQVTM and CDR2 ANQGSEA. V lost 3 bases to trimming and J lost 1 base, with 12 bases between them. This CDR3 has 14 residues. In nucleotides, the CDR3 is TGCAGCGTTGAGTTGTGGAAAAAGAACACTGAAGCTTTCTTT. It translates to CSVELWKKNTEAFF. The whole variable domain, remainder taken from reference TRBV29-1 and TRBJ1-1, is SAVISQKPSRDICQRGTSLTIQCQVDSQVTMMFWYRQQPGQSLTLIATANQGSEATYESGFVIDKFPISRPNLTFSTLTVSNMSPEDSSIYLCSVELWKKNTEAFFGQGTRLTVV.

This chain joins TRBV7-9 and TRBJ2-5; D is possibly TRBD2 (6 bases). The germline gives CDR1 SEHNR, CDR2 FQNEAQ (reference sequence). The CDR3 consists of 14 residues. Trimming left V 0 bases short and J 4 bases short, with 9 bases between. The CDR3 region is CASSLAHGGETQYF. CDR3 coding DNA: TGTGCCAGCAGCTTAGCGCACGGGGGAGAGACCCAGTACTTC.

The table lists this clone with a count of one. This chain uses TRBV7-8 with TRBJ2-2; D not certain. V was shortened by 1 base and J by 8 bases, with 11 bases between the two germline ends. This CDR3 has 14 amino acids. In germline, CDR1 is SGHVS, CDR2 FQNEAQ. Written as DNA, the CDR3 is TGTGCCAGCAGCTTAGAAGGCCCCAGGGGGGAGCTGTTTTTT. Translating gives CASSLEGPRGELFF.

For this clone: No conserved phenylalanine or tryptophan is present at the end of the CDR3, so a read error is the likely explanation. The DNA is omitted, as the CDR3 cannot be located on it reliably, and the CDR3 follows TCRdb's listing. The V and J genes are TRBV6-6 and TRBJ1-6; the D call TRBD1 from the table was never checked on the DNA. CDR1 MNHNY and CDR2 SVGAGI come from the germline V gene (reference sequence). The CDR3 spans 12 residues, counting both ends. This CDR3 reads CASSYSRDRLFL.

This clone was seen a handful of times. J is TRBJ1-1 and V is TRBV4-3; no clear D. Germline CDR1 is LGHNA and CDR2 is YSLEER. The CDR3 extends over 13 amino acids. The V gene lost 0 bases and the J gene lost 3 bases, with 5 bases spanning the gap. CDR3 DNA: TGCGCCAGCAGCCAAGAGCCCTACACTGAAGCTTTCTTT. The encoded protein is CASSQEPYTEAFF.

The chain joins TRBV5-1 to TRBJ1-1, with 7 bases fitting TRBD1. CDR3 length equals 13 residues. Germline lookup yields CDR1 SGHRS and CDR2 YFSETQ. The V gene end was trimmed by 5 bases and the J gene end by 5 bases; junction bases not matched to a gene: 6. CDR3: CASSSQGWTEAFF. The CDR3 nucleotides are TGCGCCAGCAGTTCACAGGGGTGGACTGAAGCTTTCTTT.